These 24 T cell receptor beta chains came from one sample sequenced in a study of shared clonotypes between healthy human individuals. Sequenced by immunoSEQ multiplex PCR; TCRdb stores in-frame clones only, minus some. The sample carries approximately 1,500,000 clones, more than 95% recorded once. Input material: naive CD4+ T cells sorted from blood. Indicated subset: CD45RA+ positively selected. The receptor source for this set is a man aged 25 to 45 in good health.

In this sample, this clone turned up once. V usage is TRBV7-6 and J usage is TRBJ2-4; TRBD1 agrees at 10 bases. Losses at the gene ends were 4 bases for V and 0 bases for J; bases not matched to a gene: 18. The CDR3 sequence is 21 residues long. Germline V lookup: CDR1 SGHVS, CDR2 FNYEAQ. The CDR3 bases are TGTGCCAGCAGCTCGGGTGCCCCGGGGACAGGGGTTGTTCTAGCCAAAAACATTCAGTACTTC. As protein: CASSSGAPGTGVVLAKNIQYF.

J is TRBJ2-5 and V is TRBV7-3; D is unresolved. The CDR3 sequence is 10 residues long. CDR1 and CDR2 from the germline V gene are SGHTA and FQGTGA. Trimming removed 5 bases at V and 4 bases at J, with 2 bases between. CDR3 amino acids: CASSTETQYF. Here the CDR3 DNA reads TGTGCCAGCAGCACAGAGACCCAGTACTTC.

The chain links TRBV2 to TRBJ2-7; 9 bases fit TRBD1. CDR3 length: 14 residues. Per the germline V gene, CDR1 is SNHLY and CDR2 is FYNNEI. Trimming took 7 bases from V and 0 from J; bases not matched to a gene: 4. In nucleotides, the CDR3 is TGTGCCAGCACTGGGGACAGGGCCTCCTACGAGCAGTACTTC. Its protein is CASTGDRASYEQYF.

This sequence joins TRBV7-2 and TRBJ1-4, with D perhaps matching TRBD1 (6 bases). Germline-derived CDR1 and CDR2 are SGHTA and FQGNSA. Trimming pared 4 bases from V and 6 bases from J, leaving 12 bases between. CDR3 length equals 14 residues. The CDR3, as DNA: TGTGCCAGCAGCTACAGGGTTGGATATGAAAAACTGTTTTTT. Its protein is CASSYRVGYEKLFF.

This clone appeared once. The gene calls are TRBV10-1 and TRBJ2-5, with 7 positions matching TRBD1. Trimming removed 5 bases from V and 5 bases from J; junction bases left unmatched: 5. Germline CDR1 and CDR2: WNHNN and SYGVQD (reference sequence). The CDR3 has 13 residues. Here the CDR3 reads CASSRTGGETQYF. The CDR3 DNA reads as TGCGCCAGCAGTCGGACAGGCGGGGAGACCCAGTACTTC.

This clone was seen once. A read error may account for a junction end that differs from germline. The genes are TRBV7-7 and TRBJ2-3, with D uncertain. The CDR3 length is 13 residues. The germline V gene has CDR1 SSHAT and CDR2 FNYEAQ (reference sequence). For the CDR3, the DNA is TGTGCTAGCAGCTTTGGTCAGGCCGATACGCAGTATTTT. This sequence encodes CASSFGQADTQYF. Full variable domain (outside the CDR3, taken from reference TRBV7-7 and TRBJ2-3): GAGVSQSPRYKVTKRGQDVTLRCDPISSHATLYWYQQALGQGPEFLTYFNYEAQPDKSGLPSDRFSAERPEGSISTLTIQRTEQRDSAMYRCASSFGQADTQYFGPGTRLTVL.

As concerns this clone: The same CDR3 also results from other DNA sequences found in this sample. The J gene is TRBJ2-5, the V gene TRBV5-1; TRBD2 agrees at 8 bases. From germline, CDR1 is SGHRS and CDR2 YFSETQ. With V trimmed by 2 bases and J by 3 bases, 3 bases remained unmatched. This CDR3 contains 14 residues. In DNA form, the CDR3 reads TGCGCCAGCAGCTTAACGGGAGGGGAAGAGACCCAGTACTTC. It codes for CASSLTGGEETQYF.

This clone was found once. This sequence joins TRBV6-6 and TRBJ2-2, with D possibly called TRBD1 or TRBD2 (5 bases each). CDR3 length: 14 amino acids. Germline V gene lookup returns CDR1 MNHNY and CDR2 SVGAGI (reference sequence). The V end was cut by 8 bases, the J end by 1 base, with 11 bases between. The CDR3 spells CASGDGVNTGELFF. The CDR3 DNA sequence: TGTGCCAGCGGGGACGGGGTGAACACCGGGGAGCTGTTTTTT.

The CDR3 DNA is TGTGCCAGCAGCTTGGGGGGGACAGCGAACACCGGGGAGCTGTTTTTT. Protein: CASSLGGTANTGELFF. V gene TRBV5-4 combines with J gene TRBJ2-2, with 7 bases lining up with TRBD1. Per the germline V gene, CDR1 is SGHNT and CDR2 is YYREEE (reference sequence). The CDR3 spans 16 residues. Trimming cost V 0 bases and J 0 bases; bases outside gene matches: 2.

This clone has just a few counts. The rearrangement links TRBV28 to TRBJ2-1, with D tentatively TRBD2 (6 bases). CDR1 MDHEN and CDR2 SYDVKM come from the germline V gene. V dropped 8 bases and J dropped 0 bases, with 11 bases sitting between them. The CDR3 totals 14 residues. This CDR3 is CASLPGSSYNEQFF. The CDR3 DNA sequence: TGTGCCAGCCTACCCGGGAGCTCCTACAATGAGCAGTTCTTC.

The chain employs TRBV11-2 and TRBJ2-7; TRBD2 aligns across 15 bases. This CDR3 is built from 17 residues. CDR1 is SGHAT, CDR2 FQNNGV, per germline. With 5 bases clipped from V and 7 bases from J, the junction kept 12 bases outside the gene matches. CDR3 sequence: CASSPGLAGGPVVEQYF. CDR3 DNA sequence: TGTGCCAGCAGCCCAGGACTAGCGGGAGGGCCCGTGGTGGAGCAGTACTTC. The full variable domain, rest sourced from reference TRBV11-2 and TRBJ2-7, is EAGVAQSPRYKIIEKRQSVAFWCNPISGHATLYWYQQILGQGPKLLIQFQNNGVVDDSQLPKDRFSAERLKGVDSTLKIQPAKLEDSAVYLCASSPGLAGGPVVEQYFGPGTRLTVT.

V gene TRBV28 combines with J gene TRBJ2-1; 11 bases map to TRBD1. Trimming took 2 bases from V and 15 from J; bases not matched to a gene: 6. The CDR3 loop spans 13 amino acids. The germline V gene has CDR1 MDHEN and CDR2 SYDVKM. As DNA, the CDR3 is TGTGCCAGCAGTTTACTCCGGGACAGGGGGAGGTTCTTC. Translating gives CASSLLRDRGRFF. Based on the CDR3 plus reference TRBV28 and TRBJ2-1, the full variable domain is DVKVTQSSRYLVKRTGEKVFLECVQDMDHENMFWYRQDPGLGLRLIYFSYDVKMKEKGDIPEGYSVSREKKERFSLILESASTNQTSMYLCASSLLRDRGRFFGPGTRLTVL.

V gene TRBV5-4 combines with J gene TRBJ2-7; D unclear. Germline CDR1 is SGHNT and CDR2 is YYREEE (reference sequence). Trimming cost V 5 bases and J 3 bases, with 15 bases left between them. This CDR3 is built from 14 residues. CDR3 nucleotides: TGTGCCAGCAGTCCACAAATGTCGAGCTACGAGCAGTACTTC. This translates into CASSPQMSSYEQYF.

This chain connects TRBV5-1 to TRBJ2-5; possibly TRBD2 for D (6 bases). This CDR3 contains 16 residues. The germline V and J ends were trimmed by 1 base and 1 base, with 14 bases remaining between them. Germline V gene data show CDR1 as SGHRS and CDR2 as YFSETQ. The CDR3 region has the DNA TGCGCCAGCAGCTTGAAGGGTGGGGGACTCCAAGAGACCCAGTACTTC. Amino acids: CASSLKGGGLQETQYF.

The V and J genes are TRBV5-1 and TRBJ2-2, with D perhaps matching TRBD2 (6 bases). The CDR3 is 15 residues long. V lost 0 bases to trimming and J lost 6 bases, with 12 bases between them. From germline, CDR1 is SGHRS and CDR2 YFSETQ. The CDR3 coding sequence is TGCGCCAGCAGCTTGGTCGGGAGTGTCGCCGGGGAGCTGTTTTTT. It is translated as CASSLVGSVAGELFF.

This clone was observed a single time. The chain has TRBV27 and TRBJ2-3; D unclear. Trimming took 8 bases from V and 6 from J, leaving 12 bases between them. The CDR3 is made up of 12 amino acids. From germline, CDR1 is MNHEY and CDR2 SMNVEV (reference sequence). The CDR3 DNA reads TGTGCCAGCCATAAAAGTCCGGATACGCAGTATTTT. Translation: CASHKSPDTQYF.

The chain links TRBV18 to TRBJ1-5, with D unclear. From germline, CDR1 is KGHSH and CDR2 LQKENI. The CDR3 is 15 residues long. V was pared by 0 bases and J by 5 bases, with 11 bases between. Written as DNA, the CDR3 is TGTGCCAGCTCACCACCGGGGTGGACTGATCAGCCCCAGCATTTT. This sequence encodes CASSPPGWTDQPQHF.

The chain combines TRBV15 with TRBJ2-7, with a tentative D call TRBD2 (5 bases). Per the germline V gene, CDR1 is LNHNV and CDR2 is YYDKDF (reference sequence). This CDR3 comprises 15 residues. The germline V and J ends were trimmed by 1 base and 2 bases, with 12 bases remaining between them. This CDR3 is CATSRVASGTYEQYF. CDR3 coding DNA: TGTGCCACCAGCAGAGTAGCTTCCGGGACCTACGAGCAGTACTTC. Filled out from reference TRBV15 and TRBJ2-7, the complete variable domain reads DAMVIQNPRYQVTQFGKPVTLSCSQTLNHNVMYWYQQKSSQAPKLLFHYYDKDFNNEADTPDNFQSRRPNTSFCFLDIRSPGLGDTAMYLCATSRVASGTYEQYFGPGTRLTVT.

V usage is TRBV11-3 and J usage is TRBJ2-2; D possibly corresponds to TRBD2 (6 bases). The CDR3 extends over 15 amino acids. Trimming shortened V by 0 bases and J by 4 bases, and 9 bases separated the two germline ends. The germline V gene has CDR1 SGHNT and CDR2 YENEEA. CDR3 coding DNA: TGTGCCAGCAGCTTAGAGGCGGGGAGCACCGGGGAGCTGTTTTTT. Protein: CASSLEAGSTGELFF.

The V and J genes are TRBV5-1 and TRBJ1-4; maybe TRBD1 (6 bases). The V and J ends lost 1 base and 5 bases respectively, with 12 bases between them. CDR1 and CDR2 from the germline V gene are SGHRS and YFSETQ. This CDR3 spans 15 amino acids. The CDR3: CASSLFTGLNEKLFF. For the CDR3, the DNA is TGCGCCAGCAGCTTGTTTACAGGGTTGAATGAAAAACTGTTTTTT.

The rearrangement uses TRBV6-4 and TRBJ2-1; 13 bases align to TRBD2. Germline trimming cut 3 bases from V and 7 bases from J; bases unmatched to any gene: 6. This CDR3 has 16 amino acids. Germline assignment: CDR1 MRHNA and CDR2 SNTAGT. As DNA, the CDR3 is TGTGCCAGCAGTGAACGGACTAGCGGGAGTGTTAATGAGCAGTTCTTC. This gives the protein CASSERTSGSVNEQFF.

CDR3 sequence (DNA): TGTGCCAGCAGTCTCAGGGGGACAGACATTCAGTACTTC. Protein sequence: CASSLRGTDIQYF. V is TRBV28 and J is TRBJ2-4; 7 bases agree with TRBD1. The CDR3 is made up of 13 amino acids. CDR1 and CDR2 from the germline V gene are MDHEN and SYDVKM. With V trimmed by 5 bases and J by 8 bases, 6 bases remained unmatched.

The rearrangement links TRBV7-2 to TRBJ2-1, with 7 bases aligning to TRBD1. Germline V gene lookup returns CDR1 SGHTA and CDR2 FQGNSA. The junction had 2 bases not matched to a gene; V was cut back by 5 bases and J by 4 bases. This CDR3 region has 13 residues. The CDR3 sequence is CASSVRGYNEQFF. The CDR3 DNA reads as TGTGCCAGCAGCGTCAGGGGGTACAATGAGCAGTTCTTC.

CDR3 protein: CATSRAPGQGGNEKLFF. For the CDR3, the DNA is TGTGCCACCAGCAGAGCCCCGGGACAGGGAGGGAATGAAAAACTGTTTTTT. This rearrangement joins TRBV15 to TRBJ1-4; 9 bases match TRBD1. Germline loops: CDR1 LNHNV, CDR2 YYDKDF (reference sequence). This CDR3 spans 17 amino acids. V trimming: 1 base; J trimming: 5 bases; junction bases outside the gene matches: 8.